These T cell receptor beta chains were read from a single sample in a study of resident and recirculating memory T cells in vitiligo. This table comes from immunoSEQ multiplex PCR, and its TCRdb copy is limited to in-frame clones, with some not included. The profile shows 40,000 to 45,000 clones, nearly 95% of them singletons. Input material: blood. The receptors come from a male donor with vitiligo. The CDR3 runs from the conserved cysteine through the conserved F or W. Each record gives: V gene, D gene, J gene, clone size, CDR3 protein, CDR3 DNA. D genes are given only for firm matches. Rows may omit the clone size; those that give it use once, few, many or a size class.

TRBV7-6	TRBD1	TRBJ2-7	NA	CASSATGGYEQYF	TGTGCCAGCAGCGCGACAGGGGGCTACGAGCAGTACTTC
TRBV5-1	NA	TRBJ1-6	NA	CASRTAINSPLHF	TGCGCCAGCAGGACAGCCATTAATTCACCCCTCCACTTT
TRBV7-6	NA	TRBJ2-6	NA	CASSLAWGPSGANVLTF	TGTGCCAGCAGCTTAGCATGGGGGCCGTCTGGGGCCAACGTCCTGACTTTC
TRBV5-1	TRBD1	TRBJ1-2	NA	CAGSRDDRGDGYTF	TGCGCCGGCAGCAGAGATGACAGGGGTGATGGCTACACCTTC
TRBV6-5	NA	TRBJ1-3	once	CASKALGVGGNTIYF	TGTGCCAGCAAGGCGCTCGGGGTTGGAGGAAACACCATATATTTT
TRBV30	TRBD1	TRBJ1-4	NA	CAWSPGQAPNEKLFF	TGTGCCTGGAGTCCGGGACAGGCGCCTAATGAAAAACTGTTTTTT
TRBV9	TRBD2	TRBJ2-3	NA	CASSVEASGGVTDTQYF	TGTGCCAGCAGCGTAGAGGCTAGCGGGGGGGTCACAGATACGCAGTATTTT
TRBV2	NA	TRBJ2-7	once	CASSGGLGNEQYF	TGTGCCAGCAGTGGTGGGTTGGGCAACGAGCAGTACTTC
TRBV6-4	NA	TRBJ1-2	NA	CASSVVGGGSYGYTF	TGTGCCAGCAGTGTCGTGGGAGGAGGGAGCTATGGCTACACCTTC
TRBV6-1	TRBD2	TRBJ2-7	few	CASSVSGGTSYEQYF	TGTGCCAGCAGTGTTAGCGGGGGGACTTCCTACGAGCAGTACTTC
TRBV6-1	NA	TRBJ1-1	few	CASSERRIPSLNTEAFF	TGTGCCAGCAGTGAACGGAGGATCCCCTCTTTGAACACTGAAGCTTTCTTT
TRBV7-2	TRBD1	TRBJ1-4	NA	CASSLRQGAEKLFF	TGTGCCAGCAGCTTACGGCAGGGGGCTGAAAAACTGTTTTTT
TRBV5-5	NA	TRBJ2-2	NA	CASRTLAPNTGELFF	TGTGCCAGCAGGACACTAGCCCCGAACACCGGGGAGCTGTTTTTT
TRBV18	NA	TRBJ1-1	NA	CASSEWTLNTEAFF	TGTGCCAGCTCAGAATGGACTCTGAACACTGAAGCTTTCTTT
TRBV19	NA	TRBJ1-1	NA	CASRWGQNTEAFF	TGTGCCAGTCGGTGGGGACAGAACACTGAAGCTTTCTTT
TRBV5-1	NA	TRBJ1-1	NA	CASGLVANTEAFF	TGCGCCAGCGGCTTGGTGGCGAACACTGAAGCTTTCTTT
TRBV5-1	NA	TRBJ1-5	once	CASSPDAVSNQPQHF	TGCGCCAGCAGCCCAGACGCGGTTAGCAATCAGCCCCAGCATTTT
TRBV5-8	NA	TRBJ1-2	NA	CASSYQGKAGGYTF	TGTGCCAGCAGTTACCAGGGAAAGGCTGGCGGCTACACCTTC
TRBV11-2	TRBD2	TRBJ2-3	once	CASTLAGGLDTQYF	TGTGCCAGCACCCTAGCGGGGGGGCTGGATACGCAGTATTTT
TRBV9	TRBD2	TRBJ2-3	NA	CASSVSAGVLGDTQYF	TGTGCCAGCAGCGTATCAGCGGGGGTGTTAGGAGATACGCAGTATTTT
TRBV10-3	NA	TRBJ1-1	once	CAISELTEAFF	TGTGCCATCAGCGAACTCACTGAAGCTTTCTTT
TRBV5-5	NA	TRBJ1-1	NA	CASSLLNTEAFF	TGTGCCAGCAGTCTCCTGAACACTGAAGCTTTCTTT
TRBV7-9	NA	TRBJ2-3	NA	CASSLGGATDTQYF	TGTGCCAGCAGCTTAGGTGGGGCCACAGATACGCAGTATTTT